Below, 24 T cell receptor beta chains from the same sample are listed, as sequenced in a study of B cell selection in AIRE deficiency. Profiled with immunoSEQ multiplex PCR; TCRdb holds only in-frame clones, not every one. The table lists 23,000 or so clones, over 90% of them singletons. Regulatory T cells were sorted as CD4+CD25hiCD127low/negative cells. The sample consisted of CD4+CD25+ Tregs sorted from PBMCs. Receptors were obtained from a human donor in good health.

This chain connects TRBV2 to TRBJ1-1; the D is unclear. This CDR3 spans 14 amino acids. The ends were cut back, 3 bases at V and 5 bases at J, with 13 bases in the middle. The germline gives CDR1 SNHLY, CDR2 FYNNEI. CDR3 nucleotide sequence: TGTGCCAGCAGTGAGGGGTCGTATAGTACTGAAGCTTTCTTT. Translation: CASSEGSYSTEAFF.

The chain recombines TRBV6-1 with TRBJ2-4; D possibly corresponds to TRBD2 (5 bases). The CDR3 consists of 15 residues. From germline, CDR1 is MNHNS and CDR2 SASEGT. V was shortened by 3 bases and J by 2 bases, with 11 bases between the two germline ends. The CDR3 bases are TGTGCCAGCAGTGACCTACTAGTTCCCAAAAACATTCAGTACTTC. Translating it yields CASSDLLVPKNIQYF.

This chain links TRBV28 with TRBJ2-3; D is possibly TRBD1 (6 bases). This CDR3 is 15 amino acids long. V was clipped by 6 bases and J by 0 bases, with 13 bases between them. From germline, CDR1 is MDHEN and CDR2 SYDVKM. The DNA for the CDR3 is TGTGCCAGCAGAAGACAGGATCCTAGCACAGATACGCAGTATTTT. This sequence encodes CASRRQDPSTDTQYF.

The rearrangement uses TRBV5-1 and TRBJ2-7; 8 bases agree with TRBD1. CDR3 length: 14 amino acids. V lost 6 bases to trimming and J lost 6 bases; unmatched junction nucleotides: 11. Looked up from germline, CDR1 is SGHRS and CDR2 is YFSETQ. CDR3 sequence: CASTLDGTGFEQYF. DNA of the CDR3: TGCGCCAGCACCCTCGATGGGACAGGCTTCGAGCAGTACTTC.

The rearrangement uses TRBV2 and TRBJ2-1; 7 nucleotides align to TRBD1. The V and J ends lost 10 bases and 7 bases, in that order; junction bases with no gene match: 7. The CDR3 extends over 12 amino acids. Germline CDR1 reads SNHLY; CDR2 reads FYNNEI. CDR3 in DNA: TGTGCCATCACGACAGGGTTTAATGAGCAGTTCTTC. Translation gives CAITTGFNEQFF.

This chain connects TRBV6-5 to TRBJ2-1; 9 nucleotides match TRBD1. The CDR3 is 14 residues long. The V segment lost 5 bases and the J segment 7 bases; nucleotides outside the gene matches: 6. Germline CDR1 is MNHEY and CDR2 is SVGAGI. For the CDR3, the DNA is TGTGCCAGCAGTCACAGGGGGCGCGGGAATGAGCAGTTCTTC. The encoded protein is CASSHRGRGNEQFF.

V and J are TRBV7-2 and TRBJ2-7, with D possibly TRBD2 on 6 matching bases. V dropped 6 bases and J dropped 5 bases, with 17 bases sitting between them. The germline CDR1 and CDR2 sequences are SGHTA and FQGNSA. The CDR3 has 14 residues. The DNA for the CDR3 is TGTGCCAGCAGGCCCCAGCTGGGAGGCCACGAGCAGTACTTC. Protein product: CASRPQLGGHEQYF.

CDR3 DNA sequence: TGCAGTGCTAGAAGGGGAGAAGCGCAGTTCTTC. Amino acids: CSARRGEAQFF. J is TRBJ2-1 and V is TRBV20-1, with D perhaps TRBD1 or TRBD2 (5 bases each). The CDR3 totals 11 residues. V was shortened by 2 bases and J by 12 bases, with 11 bases between the two germline ends. Germline assignment: CDR1 DFQATT and CDR2 SNEGSKA (reference sequence).

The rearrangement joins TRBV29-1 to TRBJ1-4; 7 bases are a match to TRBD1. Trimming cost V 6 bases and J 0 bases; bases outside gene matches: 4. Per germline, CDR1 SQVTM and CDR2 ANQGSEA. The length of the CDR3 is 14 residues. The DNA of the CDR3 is TGCAGCGTGACAGGGAGTGCAACTAATGAAAAACTGTTTTTT. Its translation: CSVTGSATNEKLFF.

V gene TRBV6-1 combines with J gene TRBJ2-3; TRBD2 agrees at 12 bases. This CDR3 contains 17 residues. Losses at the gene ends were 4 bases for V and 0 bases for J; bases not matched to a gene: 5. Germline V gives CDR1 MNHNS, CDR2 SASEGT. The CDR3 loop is CASSVLAGGPSTDTQYF. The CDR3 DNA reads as TGTGCCAGCAGTGTTCTAGCGGGAGGGCCTAGCACAGATACGCAGTATTTT.

For the CDR3, the DNA is TGTGCCAGCAGCTTAGGGGCTGGGCTAGCCAAAAACATTCAGTACTTC. Its protein is CASSLGAGLAKNIQYF. The chain carries TRBV7-9 and TRBJ2-4; no reliable D call. Germline-derived CDR1 and CDR2 are SEHNR and FQNEAQ (reference sequence). The ends were cut back, 1 base at V and 0 bases at J, with 10 bases in the middle. This CDR3 has 16 residues.

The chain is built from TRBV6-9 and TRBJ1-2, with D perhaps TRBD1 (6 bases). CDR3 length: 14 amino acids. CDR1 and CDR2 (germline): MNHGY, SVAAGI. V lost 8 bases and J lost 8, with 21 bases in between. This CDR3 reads CASRLLGQFAGYTF. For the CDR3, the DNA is TGTGCCAGCCGACTGCTCGGACAGTTCGCCGGCTACACCTTC.

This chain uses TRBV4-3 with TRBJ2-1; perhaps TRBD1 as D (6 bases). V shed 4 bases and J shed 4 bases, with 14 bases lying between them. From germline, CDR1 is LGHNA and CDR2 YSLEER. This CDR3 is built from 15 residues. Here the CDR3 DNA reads TGCGCCAGCAGCCCCTGGGGCACAGGGTACAATGAGCAGTTCTTC. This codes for CASSPWGTGYNEQFF.

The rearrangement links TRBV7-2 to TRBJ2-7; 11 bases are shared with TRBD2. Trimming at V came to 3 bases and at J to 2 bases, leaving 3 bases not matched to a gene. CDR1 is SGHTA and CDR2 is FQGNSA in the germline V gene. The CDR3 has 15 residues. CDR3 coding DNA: TGTGCCAGCAGCTTGACTAGCGGGGTTCCCTACGAGCAGTACTTC. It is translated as CASSLTSGVPYEQYF.

Written as DNA, the CDR3 is TGTGCCAGCAGGTACAGGGGCCCCTACGAGCAGTACTTC. Protein: CASRYRGPYEQYF. The V call is TRBV28, the J call TRBJ2-7; the match to TRBD1 covers 7 bases. The CDR3 totals 13 residues. Trimming at V came to 6 bases and at J to 2 bases, leaving 4 bases not matched to a gene. CDR1 is MDHEN and CDR2 is SYDVKM in the germline V gene.

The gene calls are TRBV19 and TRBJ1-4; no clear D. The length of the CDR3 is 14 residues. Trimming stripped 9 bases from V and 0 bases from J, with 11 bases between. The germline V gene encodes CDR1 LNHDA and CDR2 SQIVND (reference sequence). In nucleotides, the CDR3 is TGTGCCAGCCGATACAGTCCAACTAATGAAAAACTGTTTTTT. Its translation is CASRYSPTNEKLFF.

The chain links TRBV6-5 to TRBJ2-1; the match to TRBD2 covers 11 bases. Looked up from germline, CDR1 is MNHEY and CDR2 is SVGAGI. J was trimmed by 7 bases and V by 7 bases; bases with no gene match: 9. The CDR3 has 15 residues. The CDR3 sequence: CASNLLAGVRNEQFF. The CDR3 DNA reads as TGTGCCAGCAATCTACTAGCGGGAGTTAGAAATGAGCAGTTCTTC.

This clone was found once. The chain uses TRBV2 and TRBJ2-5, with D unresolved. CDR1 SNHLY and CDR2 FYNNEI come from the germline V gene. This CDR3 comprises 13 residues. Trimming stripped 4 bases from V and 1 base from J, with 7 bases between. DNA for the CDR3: TGTGCCAGCAGTGCGAGGACCCAAGAGACCCAGTACTTC. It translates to CASSARTQETQYF.

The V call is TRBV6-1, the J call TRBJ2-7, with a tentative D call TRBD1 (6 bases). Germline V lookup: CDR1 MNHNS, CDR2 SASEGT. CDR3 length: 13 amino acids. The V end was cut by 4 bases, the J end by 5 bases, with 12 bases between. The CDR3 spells CASSGHRENEQYF. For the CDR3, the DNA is TGTGCCAGCAGTGGCCACAGGGAGAACGAGCAGTACTTC.

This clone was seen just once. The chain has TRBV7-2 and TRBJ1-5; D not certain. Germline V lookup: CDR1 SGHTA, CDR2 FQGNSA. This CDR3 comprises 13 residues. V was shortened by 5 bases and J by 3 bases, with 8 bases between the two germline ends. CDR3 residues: CASSNRDNQPQHF. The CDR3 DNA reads TGTGCCAGCAGCAATAGAGACAATCAGCCCCAGCATTTT.

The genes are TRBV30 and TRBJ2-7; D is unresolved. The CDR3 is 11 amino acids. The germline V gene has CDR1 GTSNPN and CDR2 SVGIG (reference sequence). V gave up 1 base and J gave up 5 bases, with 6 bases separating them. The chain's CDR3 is CAWSGNHEQYF. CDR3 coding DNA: TGTGCCTGGAGTGGGAACCACGAGCAGTACTTC.

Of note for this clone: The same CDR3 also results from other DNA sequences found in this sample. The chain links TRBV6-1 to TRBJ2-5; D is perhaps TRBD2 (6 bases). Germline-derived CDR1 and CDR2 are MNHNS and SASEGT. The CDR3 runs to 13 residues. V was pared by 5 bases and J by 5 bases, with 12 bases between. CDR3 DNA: TGTGCCAGCAGTTCGGGGAGCGGGGAGACCCAGTACTTC. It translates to CASSSGSGETQYF.

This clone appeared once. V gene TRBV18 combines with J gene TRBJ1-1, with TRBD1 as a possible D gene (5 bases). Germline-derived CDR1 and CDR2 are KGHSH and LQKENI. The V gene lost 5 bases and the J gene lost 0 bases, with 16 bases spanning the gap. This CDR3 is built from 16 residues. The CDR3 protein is CASSARPGPMNTEAFF. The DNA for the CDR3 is TGTGCCAGCTCAGCTAGACCGGGACCTATGAACACTGAAGCTTTCTTT.

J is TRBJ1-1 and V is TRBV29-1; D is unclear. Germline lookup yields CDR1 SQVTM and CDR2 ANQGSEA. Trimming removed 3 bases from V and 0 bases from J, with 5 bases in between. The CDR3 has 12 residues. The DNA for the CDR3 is TGCAGCGTTGACAGTCTGAACACTGAAGCTTTCTTT. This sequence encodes CSVDSLNTEAFF.